The rows below give T cell receptor beta chains drawn from one sample of a study of blood T cell repertoires in COVID-19. Sequenced by immunoSEQ multiplex PCR; TCRdb stores in-frame clones only, minus some. The sample yields a few hundred thousand clones, roughly 80% seen once. Material: peripheral blood. All receptors derive from a woman under 30 with acute or convalescent COVID-19. The CDR3 runs from the conserved cysteine through the conserved F or W. A D gene is named only where the DNA matches it firmly. For some rows the clone size is stated as once, few or many, or as a class when expanded; others skip it.

CDR3	DNA	D	size	V	J
CASSRNGGDYEQYF	TGTGCCAGCAGTCGAAATGGCGGGGACTACGAGCAGTACTTC	NA	NA	TRBV7-2	TRBJ2-7
CASKLAGGRTDTQYF	TGTGCCAGCAAGTTGGCGGGAGGGCGAACAGATACGCAGTATTTT	TRBD2	NA	TRBV6-5	TRBJ2-3
CASSPGTRGDTQYF	TGCGCCAGCAGCCCAGGGACTAGGGGCGATACGCAGTATTTT	TRBD2	medium-sized	TRBV5-1	TRBJ2-3
CASSEGQGGDEQFF	TGTGCCAGCAGTGAGGGACAGGGAGGAGATGAGCAGTTCTTC	TRBD1	NA	TRBV6-1	TRBJ2-1
CASSFGVNQPQHF	TGCGCCAGCAGCTTCGGAGTCAATCAGCCCCAGCATTTT	NA	NA	TRBV5-1	TRBJ1-5
CASSEDGHMSPLHF	TGTGCCAGCAGTGAAGATGGGCATATGTCACCCCTCCACTTT	NA	NA	TRBV2	TRBJ1-6
CASSLEAPSGRQWDTQYF	TGCGCCAGCAGCCTAGAGGCCCCTAGCGGGAGACAATGGGATACGCAGTATTTT	TRBD2	NA	TRBV4-3	TRBJ2-3
CASSLSGGGNIQYF	TGCGCCAGCAGCTTGTCAGGCGGGGGAAACATTCAGTACTTC	TRBD2	NA	TRBV5-1	TRBJ2-4
CASSKAGGTQYF	TGTGCCAGCAGCAAAGCGGGGGGAACGCAGTATTTT	NA	NA	TRBV21-1	TRBJ2-3
CASSGADGGLFDGYTF	TGCGCCAGCAGCGGAGCTGATGGAGGTCTTTTCGATGGCTACACCTTC	NA	NA	TRBV10-2	TRBJ1-2
CASSGLAGVYSTGELFF	TGTGCCAGCAGCGGACTAGCGGGAGTCTATTCCACCGGGGAGCTGTTTTTT	TRBD2	NA	TRBV28	TRBJ2-2
CSVEWELYTEAFF	TGCAGCGTTGAGTGGGAGCTATATACTGAAGCTTTCTTT	NA	NA	TRBV29-1	TRBJ1-1
CAWSVPGQGRYEQYF	TGTGCCTGGAGTGTACCTGGACAGGGTCGGTACGAGCAGTACTTC	TRBD1	NA	TRBV30	TRBJ2-7
CASSESNMGLANFEQFF	TGCGCCAGCAGTGAGTCGAATATGGGACTAGCCAATTTTGAGCAGTTCTTC	TRBD2	NA	TRBV10-2	TRBJ2-1
CASSPGTLGQPQHF	TGCGCCAGCAGCCCAGGGACTTTGGGTCAGCCCCAGCATTTT	NA	NA	TRBV5-1	TRBJ1-5
CASSSRDRGPHEQFF	TGTGCCAGCAGTTCCCGGGACAGGGGGCCCCATGAGCAGTTCTTC	TRBD1	NA	TRBV28	TRBJ2-1
CASSDRDWENIQYF	TGCGCCAGCAGTGACCGGGACTGGGAAAACATTCAGTACTTC	NA	NA	TRBV10-2	TRBJ2-4
CASSLLGSSYNEQFF	TGTGCCAGTAGTTTGTTAGGGAGCTCCTACAATGAGCAGTTCTTC	NA	NA	TRBV19	TRBJ2-1
CAIRLAGDNEQFF	TGTGCCATCAGACTAGCGGGAGATAATGAGCAGTTCTTC	TRBD2	NA	TRBV27	TRBJ2-1
CATSRDWVGDGQETQYF	TGTGCCACCAGCAGAGATTGGGTAGGGGATGGGCAAGAGACCCAGTACTTC	NA	once	TRBV15	TRBJ2-5